The source of this T cell receptor (beta chain) is a study of control samples from healthy donors and cancer patients. Some clones are missing from TCRdb's copy, which holds only in-frame ones; the method was immunoSEQ multiplex PCR. The top ten hold more than 1.1% of the sample, which has 190,000 or so clones, approximately 95% seen once. Trimming removed 2 bases from V and 6 bases from J, with 11 bases in between. The CDR3 runs 14 residues. CDR1 SNHLY and CDR2 FYNNEI come from the germline V gene. The receptor's source is a man between 18 and 35 years old in good health. V and J are TRBV2 and TRBJ2-1; a weak D match, TRBD2 (5 bases). Sequenced sample: blood. As DNA, the CDR3 is TGTGCCAGCAGTGAACTAGCCCTTTTCAATGAGCAGTTCTTC. It specifies CASSELALFNEQFF.